One sample yielded the 20 T cell receptor beta chains listed below, sequenced in a study of blood T cell repertoires in COVID-19. Using immunoSEQ multiplex PCR, the repertoire was profiled, and TCRdb retains in-frame clones only, with some absent. This sample has over 200,000 clones, with approximately 90% found just once. Specimen: peripheral blood. All receptors derive from a woman between 18 and 30 years old who had recovered from COVID-19.

The chain links TRBV6-5 to TRBJ2-7; the match to TRBD2 covers 7 bases. The CDR3 runs to 13 residues. Trimming took 7 bases from V and 3 from J; bases not matched to a gene: 6. CDR1 is MNHEY, CDR2 SVGAGI, per germline. The CDR3 region has the DNA TGTGCCAGCACCAGACTAGCTAACTACGAGCAGTACTTC. It is translated as CASTRLANYEQYF.

J is TRBJ1-2 and V is TRBV6-2 or TRBV6-3; 7 bases are shared with TRBD1. Germline assignment: CDR1 MNHEY and CDR2 SVGEGT. The ends lost 2 bases at V and 2 bases at J; junction bases unmatched: 11. The CDR3 has 17 residues. The CDR3 DNA sequence: TGTGCCAGCAGTTACCCTACTCAGGGGGAAATCAACTATGGCTACACCTTC. The encoded protein is CASSYPTQGEINYGYTF.

The V gene is TRBV7-9, the J gene TRBJ1-1; the D is unclear. Germline values: CDR1 SEHNR, CDR2 FQNEAQ (reference sequence). Trimming removed 0 bases at V and 7 bases at J, with 18 bases between. There are 16 residues in the CDR3. CDR3 bases: TGTGCCAGCAGCTTAGCGCGGCGGGAGAAACTGGTTGAAGCTTTCTTT. It specifies CASSLARREKLVEAFF.

The rearrangement uses TRBV7-2 and TRBJ2-7; 8 positions agree with TRBD2. The CDR3 has 14 residues. The V and J ends lost 1 base and 6 bases, in that order; junction bases with no gene match: 5. CDR1 is SGHTA, CDR2 FQGNSA, per germline. CDR3 protein: CASSLVSGASEQYF. CDR3 nucleotide sequence: TGTGCCAGCAGCTTAGTTAGCGGGGCTTCCGAGCAGTACTTC.

The gene calls are TRBV6-6 and TRBJ2-7; a possible D gene is TRBD2 (6 bases). The V and J ends lost 2 bases and 3 bases respectively, with 14 bases between them. The CDR3 consists of 15 residues. The germline gives CDR1 MNHNY, CDR2 SVGAGI (reference sequence). CDR3 residues: CASSYPGESSYEQYF. The CDR3 DNA sequence: TGTGCCAGCAGTTACCCGGGGGAATCTAGCTACGAGCAGTACTTC.

V gene TRBV9 combines with J gene TRBJ1-1; D is ambiguous. V lost 0 bases and J 4 bases, leaving 19 bases between the germline ends. In germline, CDR1 is SGDLS, CDR2 YYNGEE. This CDR3 comprises 17 residues. In DNA, the CDR3 is TGTGCCAGCAGCGTAGCCCCCCTTCAAGTTTTCGGCACTGAAGCTTTCTTT. Translating gives CASSVAPLQVFGTEAFF.

The rearrangement uses TRBV12-5 and TRBJ1-5, with D maybe TRBD1 (5 bases). Trimming removed 8 bases at V and 7 bases at J, with 15 bases between. CDR3 size: 13 residues. Germline V gene sequence: CDR1 LGHNT, CDR2 FRNRAP. This CDR3 is CASRGTGDQPQHF. CDR3 DNA: TGTGCTAGTAGGGGAACGGGGGACCAGCCCCAGCATTTT.

The rearrangement uses TRBV6-2 or TRBV6-3 and TRBJ2-7, with D unresolved. Germline CDR1 is MNHEY and CDR2 is SVGEGT. V was clipped by 2 bases and J by 3 bases, with 11 bases between them. The CDR3 contains 14 residues. Written as DNA, the CDR3 is TGTGCCAGCAGTTACCTAGATTTTAACTACGAGCAGTACTTC. Translating it yields CASSYLDFNYEQYF.

The chain is built from TRBV28 and TRBJ1-2, with 9 bases identical to TRBD1. This CDR3 is 17 amino acids long. Germline-derived CDR1 and CDR2 are MDHEN and SYDVKM. The ends lost 4 bases at V and 0 bases at J; junction bases unmatched: 9. The CDR3 loop is CASSSLTGGTTNYGYTF. CDR3 nucleotide sequence: TGTGCCAGCAGTTCCCTGACAGGGGGAACTACTAACTATGGCTACACCTTC.

The chain links TRBV27 to TRBJ2-7; 8 bases map to TRBD2. The ends lost 3 bases at V and 6 bases at J; junction bases unmatched: 4. CDR3 length: 13 amino acids. CDR1 is MNHEY, CDR2 SMNVEV, per germline (reference sequence). The CDR3 DNA sequence: TGTGCCAGCAGTTTTAGCGGGACTGTCGAGCAGTACTTC. It is translated as CASSFSGTVEQYF.

The chain uses TRBV6-4 and TRBJ1-5, with TRBD1 matching over 9 bases. The CDR3 is made up of 13 amino acids. V lost 8 bases to trimming and J lost 7 bases; unmatched junction nucleotides: 6. CDR1 is MRHNA, CDR2 SNTAGT, per germline. CDR3 loop: CASAPDRGQPQHF. CDR3 DNA: TGTGCCAGCGCCCCGGACAGGGGACAGCCCCAGCATTTT.

The CDR3 DNA follows: TGTGCCAGCAGCTTACTCTCGTTCTACGAGCAGTACTTC. It translates to CASSLLSFYEQYF. The rearrangement uses TRBV11-2 and TRBJ2-7, with D unclear. There are 13 residues in the CDR3. CDR1 and CDR2 (germline): SGHAT, FQNNGV. The ends were cut back, 2 bases at V and 3 bases at J, with 8 bases in the middle.

The genes are TRBV10-3 and TRBJ1-1, with TRBD1 matching 7 bases. This CDR3 spans 14 amino acids. Germline values: CDR1 ENHRY, CDR2 SYGVKD. V dropped 5 bases and J dropped 7; count of bases not matched to a gene: 10. The CDR3 reads CAISSTDRVYEAFF. CDR3 DNA: TGTGCCATCAGTTCCACCGACAGGGTGTATGAAGCTTTCTTT.

The CDR3 loop is CASSPDRFRTGELFF. CDR3 sequence (DNA): TGTGCCAGCAGCCCGGACAGGTTCCGCACCGGGGAGCTGTTTTTT. The V gene is TRBV6-5, the J gene TRBJ2-2, with TRBD1 matching 7 bases. The CDR3 is made up of 15 amino acids. The V gene's germline CDR1 is MNHEY and CDR2 SVGAGI. V shed 6 bases, J shed 4 bases, and the junction held 8 bases outside the gene matches.

V and J are TRBV25-1 and TRBJ2-1; 10 nucleotides align to TRBD2. Germline lookup yields CDR1 MGHDK and CDR2 SYGVNS. V was clipped by 2 bases and J by 5 bases; unmatched bases: 6. This CDR3 contains 16 residues. In DNA form, the CDR3 reads TGTGCCAGCAGTGAAAAAGCGGGAGGGGGAAACAATGAGCAGTTCTTC. Protein: CASSEKAGGGNNEQFF.

This chain connects TRBV4-2 to TRBJ2-1; a possible D gene is TRBD2 (6 bases). The CDR3 is 15 residues long. Germline loops: CDR1 LGHNA, CDR2 YNFKEQ. V was clipped by 0 bases and J by 5 bases, with 11 bases between them. This CDR3 reads CASSQDRGKNNEQFF. CDR3 DNA: TGTGCCAGCAGCCAAGACCGGGGGAAGAACAATGAGCAGTTCTTC.

This rearrangement joins TRBV4-2 to TRBJ2-7, with a possible D match to TRBD1 (6 bases). V lost 0 bases to trimming and J lost 2 bases, with 8 bases between them. The CDR3 runs 14 residues. CDR1 LGHNA and CDR2 YNFKEQ come from the germline V gene. The CDR3 region has the DNA TGTGCCAGCAGCCAAGAGGCAGGGGCCTACGAGCAGTACTTC. This translates into CASSQEAGAYEQYF.

The genes are TRBV9 and TRBJ2-7, with D possibly matching TRBD2 (5 bases). V dropped 3 bases and J dropped 0 bases, with 10 bases sitting between them. Germline values: CDR1 SGDLS, CDR2 YYNGEE. The CDR3 runs 14 residues. CDR3 residues: CASSGRVSSYEQYF. In DNA, the CDR3 is TGTGCCAGCAGCGGGCGGGTAAGCTCCTACGAGCAGTACTTC. The complete variable domain, with remaining parts taken from reference TRBV9 and TRBJ2-7, reads DSGVTQTPKHLITATGQRVTLRCSPRSGDLSVYWYQQSLDQGLQFLIQYYNGEERAKGNILERFSAQQFPDLHSELNLSSLELGDSALYFCASSGRVSSYEQYFGPGTRLTVT.

The chain is built from TRBV7-2 and TRBJ2-7; perhaps TRBD2 as D (7 bases). The CDR3 contains 12 residues. Per the germline V gene, CDR1 is SGHTA and CDR2 is FQGNSA. V lost 8 bases and J lost 8, with 16 bases in between. CDR3 sequence reads: CASRARGGKQYF. In DNA form, the CDR3 reads TGTGCCAGCCGTGCCAGGGGAGGGAAGCAGTACTTC.

This chain links TRBV20-1 with TRBJ2-3; 8 bases are shared with TRBD2. The CDR3 consists of 14 residues. The germline V gene has CDR1 DFQATT and CDR2 SNEGSKA (reference sequence). Trimming took 3 bases from V and 1 from J; bases not matched to a gene: 3. This chain's CDR3 is CSASKTSGTDTQYF. CDR3 coding DNA: TGCAGTGCTAGTAAGACTAGCGGCACAGATACGCAGTATTTT.